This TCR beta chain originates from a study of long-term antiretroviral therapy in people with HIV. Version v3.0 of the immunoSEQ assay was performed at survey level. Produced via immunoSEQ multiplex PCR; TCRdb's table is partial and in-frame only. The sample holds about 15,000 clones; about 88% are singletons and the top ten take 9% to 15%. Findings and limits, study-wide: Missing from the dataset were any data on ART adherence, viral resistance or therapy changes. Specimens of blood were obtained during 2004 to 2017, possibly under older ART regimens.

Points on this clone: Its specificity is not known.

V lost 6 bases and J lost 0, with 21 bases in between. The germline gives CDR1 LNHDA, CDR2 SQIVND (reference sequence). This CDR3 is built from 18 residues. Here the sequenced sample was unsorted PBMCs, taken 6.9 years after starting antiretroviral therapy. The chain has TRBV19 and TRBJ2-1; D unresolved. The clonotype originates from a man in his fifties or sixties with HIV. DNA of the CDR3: TGTGCCAGTAGCCTCCAACTACTATCTGCAAGCTCCTACAATGAGCAGTTCTTC. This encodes CASSLQLLSASSYNEQFF. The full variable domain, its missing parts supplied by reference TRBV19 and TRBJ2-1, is DGGITQSPKYLFRKEGQNVTLSCEQNLNHDAMYWYRQDPGQGLRLIYYSQIVNDFQKGDIAEGYSVSREKKESFPLTVTSAQKNPTAFYLCASSLQLLSASSYNEQFFGPGTRLTVL.